The 29 T cell receptor beta chains given below trace back to one sample, sequenced in a study of control samples from healthy donors and cancer patients. Only in-frame clones appear in the TCRdb table, and some are missing; sequencing was by immunoSEQ multiplex PCR. This sample has 120,000 or so clones, with approximately 89% found just once. The sample comprised blood. The receptors were sampled from a woman aged 18-35 years in good health.

The chain recombines TRBV5-1 with TRBJ1-1, with D unresolved. V gave up 0 bases and J gave up 1 base, with 4 bases separating them. In germline, CDR1 is SGHRS, CDR2 YFSETQ. This CDR3 is built from 13 residues. The CDR3 reads CASSLVPNTEAFF. DNA of the CDR3: TGCGCCAGCAGCTTGGTTCCGAACACTGAAGCTTTCTTT.

The genes are TRBV18 and TRBJ2-7; D possibly matches TRBD1 or TRBD2 (5 bases each). The V end was cut by 4 bases, the J end by 1 base, with 23 bases between. CDR3 size: 18 residues. The germline CDR1 and CDR2 sequences are KGHSH and LQKENI. The CDR3: CASSRSGGSGTKSYEQYF. The DNA of the CDR3 is TGTGCCAGCTCACGATCGGGTGGATCCGGGACCAAATCCTACGAGCAGTACTTC.

This chain connects TRBV12-3 or TRBV12-4 to TRBJ2-3; 8 bases are shared with TRBD1. Germline trimming cut 7 bases from V and 4 bases from J; bases unmatched to any gene: 4. The CDR3 sequence is 13 residues long. This chain's CDR3 is CASTQDRADTQYF. The CDR3 DNA is TGTGCCAGCACCCAGGACAGGGCAGATACGCAGTATTTT.

The chain employs TRBV7-3 and TRBJ2-7; the D gene is possibly TRBD2 (5 bases). CDR1 SGHTA and CDR2 FQGTGA come from the germline V gene. CDR3 length equals 17 residues. V shed 6 bases and J shed 4 bases, with 25 bases lying between them. The DNA of the CDR3 is TGTGCCAGCAGACCTACTAGGGTGCATGGTTCACAGTACGAGCAGTACTTC. Translated, it gives CASRPTRVHGSQYEQYF. The full variable domain, rest sourced from reference TRBV7-3 and TRBJ2-7, is GAGVSQTPSNKVTEKGKYVELRCDPISGHTALYWYRQSLGQGPEFLIYFQGTGAADDSGLPNDRFFAVRPEGSVSTLKIQRTERGDSAVYLCASRPTRVHGSQYEQYFGPGTRLTVT.

V gene TRBV18 combines with J gene TRBJ2-6, with TRBD1 matching over 9 bases. The ends lost 2 bases at V and 0 bases at J; junction bases unmatched: 2. CDR3 length: 17 amino acids. In germline, CDR1 is KGHSH, CDR2 LQKENI. The CDR3 is CASSPGTGLSGANVLTF. CDR3 coding DNA: TGTGCCAGCTCACCAGGGACAGGGCTCTCTGGGGCCAACGTCCTGACTTTC.

This chain links TRBV18 with TRBJ2-1; possibly TRBD1 for D (6 bases). Germline V lookup: CDR1 KGHSH, CDR2 LQKENI. V lost 0 bases and J lost 0, with 12 bases in between. This CDR3 has 17 amino acids. CDR3 nucleotides: TGTGCCAGCTCACCACCGAGGGGGACGAGCTCCTACAATGAGCAGTTCTTC. This sequence encodes CASSPPRGTSSYNEQFF.

The V and J genes are TRBV5-6 and TRBJ2-3; no firm D call. Germline V gene sequence: CDR1 SGHDT, CDR2 YYEEEE. The CDR3 runs to 15 residues. V was shortened by 0 bases and J by 1 base, with 9 bases between the two germline ends. Here the CDR3 DNA reads TGTGCCAGCAGCTTGGCTGCCAAGGGCACAGATACGCAGTATTTT. Its translation: CASSLAAKGTDTQYF.

This chain links TRBV5-1 with TRBJ2-3, with a tentative D call TRBD2 (5 bases). CDR3 size: 14 residues. The V gene's germline CDR1 is SGHRS and CDR2 YFSETQ. The ends were cut back, 3 bases at V and 2 bases at J, with 10 bases in the middle. The CDR3 DNA reads as TGCGCCAGCAGCTCTTCCCGGGACACAGATACGCAGTATTTT. Translated, it gives CASSSSRDTDTQYF.

V is TRBV2 and J is TRBJ1-1, with 12 bases aligning to TRBD1. The CDR3 is 16 amino acids. Germline V lookup: CDR1 SNHLY, CDR2 FYNNEI. Trimming at V came to 8 bases and at J to 0 bases, leaving 7 bases not matched to a gene. CDR3 loop: CASFLGTGGLNTEAFF. DNA for the CDR3: TGTGCCAGCTTTTTAGGGACAGGGGGCTTGAACACTGAAGCTTTCTTT.

V gene TRBV9 combines with J gene TRBJ1-2; 7 bases map to TRBD1. The CDR3 runs to 17 residues. The V gene's germline CDR1 is SGDLS and CDR2 YYNGEE. The trim removed 3 bases at V and 0 bases at J, leaving 11 bases unmatched. The CDR3 here is CASSAWDRIVSNYGYTF. In DNA, the CDR3 is TGTGCCAGCAGCGCGTGGGACAGAATTGTCTCTAACTATGGCTACACCTTC.

The V gene is TRBV5-6, the J gene TRBJ2-1; no clear D gene. V lost 1 base and J 9 bases, leaving 17 bases between the germline ends. Germline-derived CDR1 and CDR2 are SGHDT and YYEEEE. The CDR3 is made up of 15 amino acids. CDR3: CASSLRLNLHGEQFF. CDR3 sequence (DNA): TGTGCCAGCAGCTTGAGACTCAACCTCCACGGTGAGCAGTTCTTC.

The V and J genes are TRBV19 and TRBJ1-5; D call uncertain. Trimming removed 6 bases from V and 0 bases from J, with 6 bases in between. Germline CDR1 is LNHDA and CDR2 is SQIVND (reference sequence). The CDR3 loop spans 13 amino acids. The CDR3 DNA reads as TGTGCCAGTAGACTCCATAGCAATCAGCCCCAGCATTTT. Amino acid sequence: CASRLHSNQPQHF. Full variable domain (missing parts from reference TRBV19 and TRBJ1-5): DGGITQSPKYLFRKEGQNVTLSCEQNLNHDAMYWYRQDPGQGLRLIYYSQIVNDFQKGDIAEGYSVSREKKESFPLTVTSAQKNPTAFYLCASRLHSNQPQHFGDGTRLSIL.

V usage is TRBV12-3 or TRBV12-4 and J usage is TRBJ1-1; D is unclear. The CDR3 has 12 amino acids. The V gene lost 6 bases and the J gene lost 4 bases, with 9 bases spanning the gap. The CDR3 DNA follows: TGTGCCAGCAGCTACGGTAGCACTGAAGCTTTCTTT. Residues: CASSYGSTEAFF.

The rearrangement uses TRBV9 and TRBJ2-1; D gene ambiguous. This CDR3 contains 14 residues. Germline V gene lookup returns CDR1 SGDLS and CDR2 YYNGEE. V lost 0 bases and J 2 bases, leaving 6 bases between the germline ends. CDR3 region: CASSVGSTYNEQFF. The CDR3 nucleotides are TGTGCCAGCAGCGTAGGCTCTACCTACAATGAGCAGTTCTTC.

The genes are TRBV4-3 and TRBJ1-1, with TRBD1 as a possible D gene (5 bases). This CDR3 has 18 residues. V dropped 0 bases and J dropped 1 base, with 18 bases sitting between them. CDR1 is LGHNA and CDR2 is YSLEER in the germline V gene. CDR3 region: CASSQDASLGDGNTEAFF. The CDR3 bases are TGCGCCAGCAGCCAAGATGCGTCTTTGGGGGACGGGAACACTGAAGCTTTCTTT.

This clone appeared once. The V and J genes are TRBV7-9 and TRBJ1-1, with a tentative D call TRBD1 (5 bases). The germline CDR1 and CDR2 sequences are SEHNR and FQNEAQ (reference sequence). V dropped 4 bases and J dropped 0 bases, with 15 bases sitting between them. This CDR3 region has 16 residues. The CDR3 DNA follows: TGTGCCAGCAGCTCCTGGGGCAGCAAGATGAACACTGAAGCTTTCTTT. It translates to CASSSWGSKMNTEAFF.

The chain couples TRBV7-2 to TRBJ1-2, with a possible D match to TRBD1 (6 bases). The CDR3 has 13 amino acids. Germline loops: CDR1 SGHTA, CDR2 FQGNSA. Trimming removed 5 bases at V and 8 bases at J, with 15 bases between. CDR3 sequence: CASSLGRGGGYTF. The DNA for the CDR3 is TGTGCCAGCAGCCTAGGGAGAGGGGGAGGCTACACCTTC.

Concerning this clone: Different DNA sequences within this sample yield the same CDR3. The rearrangement joins TRBV4-2 to TRBJ2-5; no clear D gene. The CDR3 extends over 13 amino acids. Germline loops: CDR1 LGHNA, CDR2 YNFKEQ. V dropped 1 base and J dropped 3 bases, with 6 bases sitting between them. This CDR3 reads CASSQGGKETQYF. The CDR3 region has the DNA TGTGCCAGCAGCCAAGGCGGAAAAGAGACCCAGTACTTC.

The rearrangement joins TRBV18 to TRBJ2-1; no clear D. The CDR3 is made up of 14 amino acids. CDR1 KGHSH and CDR2 LQKENI come from the germline V gene. Trimming pared 3 bases from V and 8 bases from J, leaving 14 bases between. The chain's CDR3 is CASSPPGPFDEQFF. The CDR3 nucleotides read TGTGCCAGCTCACCTCCTGGACCTTTCGATGAGCAGTTCTTC.

The rearrangement joins TRBV7-2 to TRBJ2-5, with 7 positions matching TRBD1. With V trimmed by 5 bases and J by 5 bases, 5 bases remained unmatched. The CDR3 loop spans 13 amino acids. Germline assignment: CDR1 SGHTA and CDR2 FQGNSA. CDR3 sequence: CASSARGLETQYF. The CDR3 DNA reads TGTGCCAGCAGCGCCAGGGGGTTGGAGACCCAGTACTTC.

V and J are TRBV7-2 and TRBJ2-3; unclear D gene. The V gene's germline CDR1 is SGHTA and CDR2 FQGNSA. The CDR3 contains 12 residues. Trimming took 4 bases from V and 2 from J, leaving 4 bases between them. The CDR3 sequence is CASSSATDTQYF. The CDR3 bases are TGTGCCAGCAGCTCAGCCACAGATACGCAGTATTTT.

In DNA form, the CDR3 reads TGTGCCAGCAGCCCAGGGACAGGGGGGGGCGGGGAGCTGTTTTTT. Translated, it gives CASSPGTGGGGELFF. The gene calls are TRBV7-2 and TRBJ2-2, with 11 bases matching TRBD1. CDR1 SGHTA and CDR2 FQGNSA come from the germline V gene. The CDR3 loop spans 15 amino acids. The V gene end was trimmed by 5 bases and the J gene end by 7 bases; junction bases not matched to a gene: 6.

This chain connects TRBV24-1 to TRBJ2-1, with 10 positions matching TRBD2. V was clipped by 4 bases and J by 6 bases; unmatched bases: 8. The CDR3 length is 16 residues. Germline assignment: CDR1 KGHDR and CDR2 SFDVKD. Here the CDR3 reads CATSEGLAGVFNEQFF. The CDR3, as DNA: TGTGCCACCAGTGAGGGGCTAGCGGGAGTCTTCAATGAGCAGTTCTTC.

This clone occurred once. A read error may produce the germline difference seen at one junction end. The chain recombines TRBV5-1 with TRBJ1-1; TRBD1 matches 7 bases. The CDR3 totals 16 residues. CDR1 SGHRS and CDR2 YFSETQ come from the germline V gene. This CDR3 reads CTSRGESEQPNTEAFF. As DNA, the CDR3 is TGCACCAGCAGGGGGGAGAGTGAGCAGCCCAACACTGAAGCTTTCTTT.

In DNA form, the CDR3 reads TGTGCCAGCAGCGTAGCTCTACTAGCCAGCACCGGGGAGCTGTTTTTT. Translation gives CASSVALLASTGELFF. The chain is built from TRBV9 and TRBJ2-2; the D gene is possibly TRBD2 (6 bases). Per germline, CDR1 SGDLS and CDR2 YYNGEE. The ends were cut back, 0 bases at V and 4 bases at J, with 13 bases in the middle. The CDR3 runs 16 residues.

Written as DNA, the CDR3 is TGTGCCAGCAGCGAAACAGGGGTGATGAACACTGAAGCTTTCTTT. Residues: CASSETGVMNTEAFF. The rearrangement links TRBV7-3 to TRBJ1-1; TRBD1 agrees at 7 bases. The CDR3 is 15 residues long. V lost 5 bases, J lost 0 bases, and 6 bases stayed unmatched. Per germline, CDR1 SGHTA and CDR2 FQGTGA.

This chain links TRBV7-9 with TRBJ1-4, with a tentative D call TRBD1 (6 bases). V lost 3 bases, J lost 3 bases, and 11 bases lay in between. This CDR3 region has 15 residues. CDR1 is SEHNR, CDR2 FQNEAQ, per germline (reference sequence). CDR3 in amino acids: CASSLTGDSNEKLFF. CDR3 DNA sequence: TGTGCCAGCAGCTTGACAGGCGACTCTAATGAAAAACTGTTTTTT.

The genes are TRBV28 and TRBJ2-3, with 7 bases identical to TRBD2. CDR1 MDHEN and CDR2 SYDVKM come from the germline V gene. V shed 2 bases and J 2 bases; nucleotides not matched to a gene: 4. The CDR3 has 15 amino acids. The CDR3: CASSLAGDLTDTQYF. In nucleotides, the CDR3 is TGTGCCAGCAGTTTAGCGGGGGACCTCACAGATACGCAGTATTTT.

This chain joins TRBV10-3 and TRBJ2-5, with a tentative D call TRBD2 (6 bases). V lost 4 bases to trimming and J lost 1 base, with 7 bases between them. The CDR3 has 13 amino acids. Germline values: CDR1 ENHRY, CDR2 SYGVKD. The chain's CDR3 is CAISAGVQETQYF. In DNA, the CDR3 is TGTGCCATCAGTGCGGGGGTCCAAGAGACCCAGTACTTC.